A selection of T cell receptor beta chains follows, all from one sample in a study of T cell responses to AZD1222 COVID-19 vaccine. Libraries were prepared by immunoSEQ multiplex PCR; TCRdb keeps only in-frame clonotypes and omits some of them. Among more than 150,000 clones, about 90% were seen once, and the ten largest hold 1% to 1.5%. The material sequenced was peripheral blood, taken 28 days after the second AZD1222 dose. These receptors all come from an adult who received the AZD1222 COVID-19 vaccine. The CDR3 runs from the conserved cysteine through the conserved F or W. Fields, in order: D gene, V gene, clone size, J gene, CDR3 protein, CDR3 DNA. D genes are given only for firm matches. Size values are once, few and many counts, or a class for expanded clones, and some rows have none.

-	TRBV19	-	TRBJ2-3	CASRNRGGRTDTQYF	TGTGCCAGTAGGAATAGGGGGGGACGCACAGATACGCAGTATTTT
-	TRBV18	-	TRBJ2-7	CASSPPSDGSYEQYF	TGTGCCAGCTCACCACCATCGGACGGTTCCTACGAGCAGTACTTC
-	TRBV4-2	-	TRBJ1-1	CASSPTPGTITTEAFF	TGTGCCAGCAGCCCTACCCCCGGGACGATAACTACTGAAGCTTTCTTT
TRBD1	TRBV7-2	-	TRBJ2-7	CASSLGSRGLSYEQYF	TGTGCCAGCAGCTTAGGTAGCAGGGGGCTATCCTACGAGCAGTACTTC
-	TRBV5-6	once	TRBJ2-1	CASSLGGQVRGDEQFF	TGTGCCAGCAGCTTGGGGGGGCAGGTCCGAGGGGATGAGCAGTTCTTC
TRBD1	TRBV3-1/TRBV3-2	few	TRBJ1-1	CASSRQQGTIAFF	TGTGCCAGCAGCCGCCAACAGGGGACTATAGCTTTCTTT
TRBD1	TRBV11-2	-	TRBJ1-2	CASSLAGGQGRYYGYTF	TGTGCCAGCAGCTTAGCAGGGGGACAGGGGAGGTACTATGGCTACACCTTC
TRBD1	TRBV19	-	TRBJ1-5	CASSIDLGQAQSNQPQHF	TGTGCCAGTAGTATAGATCTAGGACAGGCCCAGAGCAATCAGCCCCAGCATTTT
TRBD1	TRBV30	-	TRBJ1-6	CAWSRDRVGAYNSPLHF	TGTGCCTGGAGTAGGGACAGGGTCGGAGCCTATAATTCACCCCTCCACTTT
-	TRBV3-1/TRBV3-2	-	TRBJ2-4	CASSQDFPGLTKNIQYF	TGTGCCAGCAGCCAAGATTTTCCAGGGCTAACTAAAAACATTCAGTACTTC
TRBD1	TRBV20-1	-	TRBJ1-2	CSASPWDRGDYGYTF	TGCAGTGCTAGTCCGTGGGACAGGGGGGACTATGGCTACACCTTC
-	TRBV12-3/TRBV12-4	-	TRBJ1-5	CASSSTGNQPQHF	TGTGCCAGCAGTTCAACAGGGAATCAGCCCCAGCATTTT
TRBD1	TRBV6-6	-	TRBJ2-7	CASTSLHSRDSYEQYF	TGTGCCAGCACTTCACTCCACTCAAGGGACAGCTACGAGCAGTACTTC
-	TRBV30	-	TRBJ1-4	CAWGGPNEKLFF	TGTGCCTGGGGTGGGCCGAATGAAAAACTGTTTTTT
-	TRBV30	-	TRBJ2-3	CAWSAGVGTDTQYF	TGTGCCTGGAGTGCGGGGGTGGGCACAGATACGCAGTATTTT
TRBD1	TRBV19	-	TRBJ1-2	CASRLQGNYGYTF	TGTGCCAGTAGGCTACAGGGGAACTATGGCTACACCTTC
TRBD2	TRBV4-3	-	TRBJ2-7	CASSQDRTGGEYEQYF	TGCGCCAGCAGCCAAGATAGGACGGGAGGGGAATACGAGCAGTACTTC
-	TRBV19	-	TRBJ1-5	CASSILGAEQPQHF	TGTGCCAGTAGTATCCTAGGGGCAGAACAGCCCCAGCATTTT
TRBD1	TRBV19	-	TRBJ1-5	CASWTGGYSNQPQHF	TGTGCCAGTTGGACAGGGGGATATAGCAATCAGCCCCAGCATTTT
-	TRBV12-5	-	TRBJ1-1	CASGLVGDIKAFF	TGTGCTAGTGGTTTGGTAGGGGACATAAAAGCTTTCTTT
-	TRBV7-9	-	TRBJ1-5	CASSLAMTGNSNQPQHF	TGTGCCAGCAGCTTAGCCATGACAGGTAATAGCAATCAGCCCCAGCATTTT
TRBD1	TRBV11-2	-	TRBJ1-5	CASSLGDREGPQHF	TGTGCCAGCAGCTTAGGGGACAGGGAAGGGCCCCAGCATTTT
-	TRBV19	-	TRBJ1-5	CASSIRFRDDQPQHF	TGTGCCAGTAGTATCAGGTTTAGGGATGATCAGCCCCAGCATTTT
-	TRBV19	-	TRBJ2-1	CASQTRGGTYNEQFF	TGTGCCAGCCAGACTAGGGGCGGAACCTACAATGAGCAGTTCTTC
-	TRBV7-9	-	TRBJ2-7	CASSGQGRQYF	TGTGCCAGCAGCGGGCAGGGGAGACAGTACTTC
-	TRBV7-9	-	TRBJ2-1	CASSLDQNRVNHEQFF	TGTGCCAGCAGCTTAGATCAGAACAGGGTGAATCATGAGCAGTTCTTC
-	TRBV20-1	-	TRBJ2-1	CSRLYNEQFF	TGCAGTCGGTTGTACAATGAGCAGTTCTTC
TRBD1	TRBV4-1	-	TRBJ1-5	CASSLGGGQGKSNQPQHF	TGCGCCAGCAGCCTCGGAGGGGGACAGGGTAAAAGCAATCAGCCCCAGCATTTT
TRBD1	TRBV7-9	-	TRBJ1-5	CASSLAGGTGGGQPQHF	TGTGCCAGCAGCTTAGCGGGGGGGACAGGGGGCGGTCAGCCCCAGCATTTT
-	TRBV5-1	-	TRBJ2-5	CASSLRANQETQYF	TGCGCCAGCAGCTTGAGGGCCAACCAAGAGACCCAGTACTTC
-	TRBV15	-	TRBJ1-1	CATGGHRGTEAFF	TGTGCCACTGGCGGGCATAGGGGGACTGAAGCTTTCTTT
-	TRBV6-6	-	TRBJ1-3	CASSLGISGNTIYF	TGTGCCAGCAGTTTGGGGATCTCTGGAAACACCATATATTTT
-	TRBV9	-	TRBJ2-5	CASSVGSRARAIQETQYF	TGTGCCAGCAGCGTAGGTTCAAGGGCCAGGGCAATTCAAGAGACCCAGTACTTC
-	TRBV11-2	-	TRBJ2-3	CASSKGYADTQYF	TGTGCCAGCAGCAAGGGGTACGCAGATACGCAGTATTTT
-	TRBV11-2	-	TRBJ2-3	CASSLGYRDTQYF	TGTGCCAGCAGCTTAGGATACAGAGATACGCAGTATTTT
TRBD2	TRBV7-2	-	TRBJ2-1	CASSPLAGGPNEQFF	TGTGCCAGCAGCCCTCTAGCGGGGGGGCCAAATGAGCAGTTCTTC
TRBD1	TRBV5-1	-	TRBJ1-2	CASSLQGAPLAYGYTF	TGCGCCAGCAGCTTGCAGGGGGCTCCCCTGGCGTATGGCTACACCTTC
TRBD1	TRBV19	-	TRBJ2-1	CASSGQGGNEQFF	TGTGCCAGCTCTGGACAGGGGGGCAATGAGCAGTTCTTC
-	TRBV28	-	TRBJ2-1	CASSLWGEQFF	TGTGCCAGCAGTTTATGGGGTGAGCAGTTCTTC
TRBD2	TRBV3-1/TRBV3-2	-	TRBJ2-1	CASSQDILAGYNEQFF	TGTGCCAGCAGCCAAGATATCCTAGCGGGGTACAATGAGCAGTTCTTC
TRBD2	TRBV7-2	once	TRBJ2-1	CASSSQLAVDNEQFF	TGTGCCAGCAGCTCGCAACTAGCGGTAGACAATGAGCAGTTCTTC
TRBD2	TRBV5-1	once	TRBJ2-1	CASSLGGGRAGSEQFF	TGCGCCAGCAGCTTGGGGGGCGGGAGGGCCGGAAGTGAGCAGTTCTTC
TRBD1	TRBV12-3/TRBV12-4	-	TRBJ2-7	CASSQDRGGEQYF	TGTGCCAGCAGCCAAGACAGGGGCGGCGAGCAGTACTTC
TRBD1	TRBV28	-	TRBJ2-7	CASSLQGPSSYEQYF	TGTGCCAGCAGTCTACAGGGGCCCAGCTCCTACGAGCAGTACTTC
-	TRBV27	-	TRBJ1-4	CASSPRQDLVEKLFF	TGTGCCAGCAGTCCACGACAGGACTTGGTGGAAAAACTGTTTTTT
-	TRBV7-9	-	TRBJ1-1	CASSLRTQLNTEAFF	TGTGCCAGCAGCTTGCGGACTCAATTGAACACTGAAGCTTTCTTT
-	TRBV5-6	-	TRBJ1-5	CASSRQGNQPQHF	TGTGCCAGCAGCCGTCAGGGGAATCAGCCCCAGCATTTT
-	TRBV10-2	-	TRBJ2-1	CASSESGTLPYNEQFF	TGCGCCAGCAGTGAGTCCGGGACACTACCCTACAATGAGCAGTTCTTC
-	TRBV3-1/TRBV3-2	-	TRBJ1-2	CASSPRRGARNYGYTF	TGTGCCAGCAGCCCCCGACGGGGGGCGCGGAACTATGGCTACACCTTC